Below, 24 T cell receptor beta chains from the same sample are listed, as sequenced in a study of beta chain features in type 1 diabetes. Of the isolated RNA, all was reverse transcribed, and so the sequenced material was expressed TCRB transcripts. The protocol was immunoSEQ multiplex PCR, while the TCRdb copy is restricted to in-frame clones and leaves out a portion. Here the sample spans around 250,000 clones, 25% to 30% being singletons. Sequencing used central memory CD4+ T cells from blood. The receptors originated from a man aged 30 to 45 in good health.

The sample holds a few counts of this clone. V usage is TRBV11-2 and J usage is TRBJ2-5, with 8 positions matching TRBD1. The V gene's germline CDR1 is SGHAT and CDR2 FQNNGV. This CDR3 is built from 16 residues. V lost 1 base to trimming and J lost 5 bases; unmatched junction nucleotides: 9. Written as DNA, the CDR3 is TGTGCCAGCAGCTTAGGTCGTCCAGGGGGCGGGGAGACCCAGTACTTC. Protein sequence: CASSLGRPGGGETQYF.

The J gene is TRBJ2-5, the V gene TRBV29-1; 8 bases line up with TRBD2. There are 12 residues in the CDR3. Germline values: CDR1 SQVTM, CDR2 ANQGSEA. The CDR3 DNA reads TGCGGCGGGAGGTGGGATTCGGAGACCCAGTACTTC. Translating it yields CGGRWDSETQYF.

V usage is TRBV6-6 and J usage is TRBJ1-5; D is uncertain. The CDR3 has 14 amino acids. V gave up 4 bases and J gave up 3 bases, with 10 bases separating them. Germline V gene data show CDR1 as MNHNY and CDR2 as SVGAGI (reference sequence). CDR3 DNA: TGTGCCAGCAGTTCTCAGAGATTCAATCAGCCCCAGCATTTT. It codes for CASSSQRFNQPQHF.

V is TRBV11-2 and J is TRBJ2-1; perhaps D is TRBD1 or TRBD2 (5 bases each). CDR3 size: 16 residues. Germline V CDR1 and CDR2: SGHAT, FQNNGV. Trimming stripped 4 bases from V and 5 bases from J, with 18 bases between. The CDR3 reads CASSSIRGRMHNEQFF. CDR3 coding DNA: TGTGCCAGCAGCTCCATTCGGGGCCGAATGCACAATGAGCAGTTCTTC.

This chain uses TRBV27 with TRBJ2-7, with 13 bases identical to TRBD2. The J segment lost 2 bases and the V segment lost 2 bases, leaving 6 bases of the junction unmatched. Per the germline V gene, CDR1 is MNHEY and CDR2 is SMNVEV (reference sequence). This CDR3 is built from 17 residues. CDR3 residues: CASSLIRTSGSPYEQYF. CDR3 in DNA: TGTGCCAGCAGTTTAATCCGGACTAGCGGGAGCCCCTACGAGCAGTACTTC.

This clone was counted only a few times. The chain combines TRBV7-2 with TRBJ2-7; 8 nucleotides line up with TRBD1. Germline V gives CDR1 SGHTA, CDR2 FQGNSA. CDR3 size: 12 residues. V lost 5 bases and J lost 3; bases outside the gene matches: 0. CDR3 in amino acids: CASSTGGYEQYF. CDR3 coding DNA: TGTGCCAGCAGCACAGGGGGCTACGAGCAGTACTTC. The whole variable domain, remainder taken from reference TRBV7-2 and TRBJ2-7, is GAGVSQSPSNKVTEKGKDVELRCDPISGHTALYWYRQSLGQGLEFLIYFQGNSAPDKSGLPSDRFSAERTGGSVSTLTIQRTQQEDSAVYLCASSTGGYEQYFGPGTRLTVT.

This sequence joins TRBV9 and TRBJ2-1; D unresolved. V was cut by 2 bases and J by 7 bases, with 10 bases left in between. The CDR3 covers 13 residues. CDR1 is SGDLS, CDR2 YYNGEE, per germline. CDR3 coding DNA: TGTGCCAGCAGCGTTTCGGAGTTGAATGAGCAGTTCTTC. It encodes CASSVSELNEQFF.

At least ten counts were recorded for this clone. The rearrangement joins TRBV19 to TRBJ2-1, with 10 bases matching TRBD2. Looked up from germline, CDR1 is LNHDA and CDR2 is SQIVND (reference sequence). The CDR3 is 14 amino acids. V shed 7 bases and J 8 bases; nucleotides not matched to a gene: 8. CDR3 protein: CASKDSGRSDEQFF. Here the CDR3 DNA reads TGTGCCAGTAAGGATAGCGGGAGGTCTGATGAGCAGTTCTTC.

The chain uses TRBV30 and TRBJ2-3; 8 bases align to TRBD1. J lost 6 bases, V lost 6 bases, and 2 bases had no gene match. CDR3 length: 11 amino acids. Germline values: CDR1 GTSNPN, CDR2 SVGIG (reference sequence). The CDR3 coding sequence is TGTGCCTGCGGGGACAGGGATACGCAGTATTTT. Protein: CACGDRDTQYF.

Worth noting for this clone: The same CDR3 can be traced to other DNA sequences in this sample. The chain recombines TRBV2 with TRBJ2-7, with D unresolved. The CDR3 covers 12 residues. Germline lookup yields CDR1 SNHLY and CDR2 FYNNEI. Trimming left V 4 bases short and J 0 bases short, with 4 bases between. The CDR3 is CASSGDSYEQYF. DNA for the CDR3: TGTGCCAGCAGTGGAGACTCCTACGAGCAGTACTTC.

The table lists this clone with a few counts. DNA of the CDR3: TGTGCCAGCAGCTTACCAGTGACCATCCAAGAGACCCAGTACTTC. It translates to CASSLPVTIQETQYF. V usage is TRBV7-2 and J usage is TRBJ2-5; D not certain. CDR1 is SGHTA, CDR2 FQGNSA, per germline. The CDR3 is 15 residues long. Trimming stripped 2 bases from V and 1 base from J, with 11 bases between.

The gene calls are TRBV25-1 and TRBJ1-2; 10 nucleotides match TRBD1. Per the germline V gene, CDR1 is MGHDK and CDR2 is SYGVNS. V dropped 5 bases and J dropped 1; count of bases not matched to a gene: 13. The CDR3 spans 18 residues. The CDR3 here is CASSSLRDRGNVNYGYTF. The CDR3 bases are TGTGCCAGCAGTTCCCTCCGGGACAGGGGAAACGTTAACTATGGCTACACCTTC.

V gene TRBV30 combines with J gene TRBJ2-1; 8 positions match TRBD2. Trimming at V came to 6 bases and at J to 9 bases, leaving 7 bases not matched to a gene. CDR1 and CDR2 from the germline V gene are GTSNPN and SVGIG (reference sequence). CDR3 length equals 12 residues. In DNA, the CDR3 is TGTGCCTGTTCGGACAGCGGGGGTGAGCAGTTCTTC. It codes for CACSDSGGEQFF.

This clone was seen only a few times. The chain carries TRBV7-6 and TRBJ2-1; 14 bases agree with TRBD2. The V gene end was trimmed by 1 base and the J gene end by 7 bases; junction bases not matched to a gene: 6. The CDR3 spans 17 residues. The germline V gene encodes CDR1 SGHVS and CDR2 FNYEAQ. The CDR3 bases are TGTGCCAGCAGCTTAGTCCCTAGGACTAGCGGGAGGAATGAGCAGTTCTTC. It encodes CASSLVPRTSGRNEQFF.

The chain couples TRBV19 to TRBJ2-1, with 9 bases that match TRBD2. J was trimmed by 10 bases and V by 3 bases; bases with no gene match: 7. The germline V gene has CDR1 LNHDA and CDR2 SQIVND (reference sequence). This CDR3 is 14 amino acids long. The CDR3 reads CASSMTSGGGEQFF. The CDR3 DNA sequence: TGTGCCAGTAGTATGACTAGCGGTGGAGGAGAGCAGTTCTTC.

This clone appeared a few times. This chain joins TRBV5-4 and TRBJ2-1, with D possibly called TRBD1 or TRBD2 (5 bases each). Germline assignment: CDR1 SGHNT and CDR2 YYREEE (reference sequence). Trimming cost V 4 bases and J 9 bases, with 11 bases left between them. The CDR3 runs 12 residues. The DNA of the CDR3 is TGTGCCAGCAGCGGGACCTGGACTGAGCAGTTCTTC. Translated: CASSGTWTEQFF.

A remark on this clone: One end of the junction does not line up with germline, which may come from a read error. The chain combines TRBV5-6 with TRBJ2-7, with D uncertain. The CDR3 is 15 residues long. Germline CDR1 reads SGHDT; CDR2 reads YYEEEE. CDR3 sequence (DNA): TGTGCCAGCAGCTTGGAGGCCCCCGGCTCCGACGAGCAGTACTTC. Translating it yields CASSLEAPGSDEQYF.

V is TRBV23-1 and J is TRBJ2-7, with D perhaps matching TRBD1 (8 bases). TRBV23-1 is filed as an ORF, its function uncertain. The germline V and J ends were trimmed by 0 bases and 9 bases, with 24 bases remaining between them. The CDR3 runs 17 residues. The CDR3 here is CASSQSRGRGQRNGQYF. For the CDR3, the DNA is TGCGCCAGCAGTCAATCCAGGGGGCGGGGGCAAAGAAATGGGCAGTACTTC.

J is TRBJ2-6 and V is TRBV9, with unresolved D. From germline, CDR1 is SGDLS and CDR2 YYNGEE. The CDR3 spans 14 residues. V was pared by 5 bases and J by 0 bases, with 6 bases between. CDR3 DNA: TGTGCCAGCAGTGCGAACTCTGGGGCCAACGTCCTGACTTTC. Translation gives CASSANSGANVLTF. Full variable domain (rest looked up from reference TRBV9 and TRBJ2-6): DSGVTQTPKHLITATGQRVTLRCSPRSGDLSVYWYQQSLDQGLQFLIQYYNGEERAKGNILERFSAQQFPDLHSELNLSSLELGDSALYFCASSANSGANVLTFGAGSRLTVL.

This clone was counted between two and nine times. The same CDR3 arises from other DNA sequences in this sample as well. In nucleotides, the CDR3 is TGTGCCAGCTCACCGAGCACAGATACGCAGTATTTT. Its protein is CASSPSTDTQYF. V is TRBV18 and J is TRBJ2-3; no definite D call. Per germline, CDR1 KGHSH and CDR2 LQKENI. The CDR3 runs 12 residues. Trimming removed 3 bases at V and 0 bases at J, with 1 base between.

This clone occurred a few times. This chain connects TRBV30 to TRBJ2-7, with 7 bases that match TRBD1. Germline trimming cut 3 bases from V and 6 bases from J; bases unmatched to any gene: 5. The CDR3 is 12 amino acids. Germline V gene data show CDR1 as GTSNPN and CDR2 as SVGIG (reference sequence). As DNA, the CDR3 is TGTGCCTGGAGCCCTTACAGGGGCGAGCAGTACTTC. This encodes CAWSPYRGEQYF.

Only a few counts were recorded for this clone. J is TRBJ2-7 and V is TRBV28, with 7 bases aligning to TRBD2. Germline V gene lookup returns CDR1 MDHEN and CDR2 SYDVKM. This CDR3 has 16 amino acids. J gave up 0 bases and V 6 bases, and 11 bases lay outside the gene matches. The chain's CDR3 is CASRLRLAASSYEQYF. The CDR3 DNA sequence: TGTGCCAGCAGACTACGTCTAGCGGCCTCCTCCTACGAGCAGTACTTC. Filled out from reference TRBV28 and TRBJ2-7, the complete variable domain reads DVKVTQSSRYLVKRTGEKVFLECVQDMDHENMFWYRQDPGLGLRLIYFSYDVKMKEKGDIPEGYSVSREKKERFSLILESASTNQTSMYLCASRLRLAASSYEQYFGPGTRLTVT.

This clone was seen a few times. This chain joins TRBV2 and TRBJ2-7, with 9 bases identical to TRBD1. V shed 10 bases, J shed 3 bases, and the junction held 4 bases outside the gene matches. Per germline, CDR1 SNHLY and CDR2 FYNNEI. This CDR3 region has 12 residues. This chain's CDR3 is CATSGQGYEQYF. CDR3 DNA sequence: TGTGCCACCTCGGGACAGGGCTACGAGCAGTACTTC.

This clone has a count of ten or more. The chain employs TRBV30 and TRBJ2-3; weak D call: TRBD2 (5 bases). From germline, CDR1 is GTSNPN and CDR2 SVGIG (reference sequence). The CDR3 is 13 residues long. Trimming removed 5 bases from V and 6 bases from J, with 15 bases in between. The CDR3 DNA reads as TGTGCCTGGGCCGGGGTGTCGAGGGATACGCAGTATTTT. This translates into CAWAGVSRDTQYF.